Following are 8 T cell receptor beta chains from one sample sequenced in a study of CD8 T cells in Susac syndrome. RNA was extracted with the RNeasy kit, and a quantity of roughly 0.45 to 1 ug was reverse transcribed using random hexamers. From the immunoSEQ multiplex PCR reads, TCRdb called clonotypes with MiXCR, one entry per CDR3 protein. The sample consists of about 120,000 distinct CDR3 sequences, around 94% of them appearing once. Sample: CD4+ T cells from PBMCs. All receptors derive from a human donor in good health.

CDR3 in amino acids: CASRPVSTNEKLFF. In nucleotides, the CDR3 is TGTGCCAGTAGGCCGGTTTCAACTAATGAAAAACTGTTTTTT. The chain has TRBV19 and TRBJ1-4; no clear D gene. V lost 6 bases and J 0 bases, leaving 8 bases between the germline ends. This CDR3 has 14 residues. CDR1 LNHDA and CDR2 SQIVND come from the germline V gene (reference sequence). Together with reference TRBV19 and TRBJ1-4, the CDR3 gives the full variable domain: DGGITQSPKYLFRKEGQNVTLSCEQNLNHDAMYWYRQDPGQGLRLIYYSQIVNDFQKGDIAEGYSVSREKKESFPLTVTSAQKNPTAFYLCASRPVSTNEKLFFGSGTQLSVL.

The V and J genes are TRBV20-1 and TRBJ1-1, with 7 bases lining up with TRBD1. CDR1 is DFQATT, CDR2 SNEGSKA, per germline (reference sequence). The CDR3 has 12 amino acids. The CDR3 nucleotides read TGCAGCCAGGACAGGTCGAACACTGAAGCTTTCTTT. This gives the protein CSQDRSNTEAFF.

The chain is built from TRBV28 and TRBJ2-7; D possibly corresponds to TRBD1 (6 bases). Germline CDR1 is MDHEN and CDR2 is SYDVKM. The ends were cut back, 4 bases at V and 4 bases at J, with 14 bases in the middle. The CDR3 length is 14 residues. The CDR3 sequence is CASSSGQQLYEQYF. DNA of the CDR3: TGTGCCAGCAGTTCCGGACAGCAGTTGTACGAGCAGTACTTC.

The rearrangement links TRBV4-3 to TRBJ2-7, with 7 bases lining up with TRBD2. The germline V gene encodes CDR1 LGHNA and CDR2 YSLEER. J gave up 0 bases and V 0 bases, and 8 bases lay outside the gene matches. The CDR3 runs to 17 residues. The CDR3 sequence is CASSQDMASGHSYEQYF. The CDR3 DNA reads TGCGCCAGCAGCCAAGATATGGCTAGCGGCCACTCCTACGAGCAGTACTTC.

V is TRBV18 and J is TRBJ2-1, with D possibly called TRBD1 or TRBD2 (5 bases each). This CDR3 has 16 amino acids. CDR1 and CDR2 (germline): KGHSH, LQKENI. V was shortened by 3 bases and J by 6 bases, with 18 bases between the two germline ends. The CDR3 loop reads CASSPLGGVSLNEQFF. CDR3 in DNA: TGTGCCAGCTCACCCCTTGGGGGAGTATCTCTCAATGAGCAGTTCTTC.

The chain uses TRBV24-1 and TRBJ2-2; D remains ambiguous. The germline gives CDR1 KGHDR, CDR2 SFDVKD. Trimming removed 4 bases at V and 0 bases at J, with 5 bases between. CDR3 length equals 14 residues. The CDR3 sequence is CATSDQPNTGELFF. In nucleotides, the CDR3 is TGTGCCACCAGTGACCAACCGAACACCGGGGAGCTGTTTTTT.

The J gene is TRBJ2-1, the V gene TRBV29-1; D call uncertain. V was clipped by 7 bases and J by 9 bases, with 25 bases between them. The length of the CDR3 is 15 residues. Germline CDR1 reads SQVTM; CDR2 reads ANQGSEA. The DNA of the CDR3 is TGCAGCGCTGCTCGGTACGGAGCCCGAATGGGTGAGCAGTTCTTC. Its translation: CSAARYGARMGEQFF.

The V gene is TRBV30, the J gene TRBJ2-1, with 8 positions matching TRBD2. The CDR3 loop spans 13 amino acids. V shed 4 bases, J shed 2 bases, and the junction held 1 base outside the gene matches. CDR1 is GTSNPN, CDR2 SVGIG, per germline (reference sequence). This CDR3 is CAWNSGTYNEQFF. The CDR3 DNA follows: TGTGCCTGGAATAGCGGGACCTACAATGAGCAGTTCTTC. Variable domain in full (rest from reference TRBV30 and TRBJ2-1): SQTIHQWPATLVQPVGSPLSLECTVEGTSNPNLYWYRQAAGRGLQLLFYSVGIGQISSEVPQNLSASRPQDRQFILSSKKLLLSDSGFYLCAWNSGTYNEQFFGPGTRLTVL.